A single sample is the source of the 10 T cell receptor beta chains below, sequenced in a study of T-cell memory formation after mild COVID-19. Using its own MiXCR run on the 5' RACE reads, TCRdb lists one record per CDR3 protein. The sample lists hundreds of thousands of distinct CDR3 sequences, roughly a sixth occurring once. The specimen sequenced was PBMCs or a T cell subset sorted from them (not recorded which). Receptors were obtained from an adult woman who had mild COVID-19 (a few samples of this study predate the infection). Cell type and time point are not known.

The gene calls are TRBV5-1 and TRBJ2-2; D is unresolved. V was cut by 8 bases and J by 5 bases, with 25 bases left in between. Germline CDR1 reads SGHRS; CDR2 reads YFSETQ. The CDR3 has 17 amino acids. The CDR3 DNA reads TGCGCCAGTCAATCCCACGGAGTCGGGTTGTTGACCGGGGAGCTGTTTTTT. Its translation is CASQSHGVGLLTGELFF.

This clonotype has at least ten counts. The V and J genes are TRBV12-3 or TRBV12-4 and TRBJ1-2; tentatively, D is TRBD1 (6 bases). Trimming took off 6 bases at V and 7 bases at J, with 12 bases between the two ends. The CDR3 spans 12 residues. The CDR3 loop reads CASRQGGGGYTF. DNA for the CDR3: TGTGCCAGCAGGCAGGGAGGGGGTGGCTACACCTTC.

The V gene is TRBV9, the J gene TRBJ2-1, with 13 nucleotides matching TRBD2. Per germline, CDR1 SGDLS and CDR2 YYNGEE. This CDR3 region has 17 residues. V shed 4 bases and J 1 base; nucleotides not matched to a gene: 5. CDR3 sequence reads: CASSRGLAGMSYNEQFF. As DNA, the CDR3 is TGTGCCAGCAGCCGGGGACTAGCGGGAATGTCCTACAATGAGCAGTTCTTC. Together with reference TRBV9 and TRBJ2-1, the CDR3 gives the full variable domain: DSGVTQTPKHLITATGQRVTLRCSPRSGDLSVYWYQQSLDQGLQFLIQYYNGEERAKGNILERFSAQQFPDLHSELNLSSLELGDSALYFCASSRGLAGMSYNEQFFGPGTRLTVL.

The chain has TRBV5-1 and TRBJ2-7; 8 bases line up with TRBD2. From germline, CDR1 is SGHRS and CDR2 YFSETQ. V trimming: 3 bases; J trimming: 2 bases; junction bases outside the gene matches: 10. The CDR3 is 16 amino acids. The CDR3 protein is CASSSPAGGGAYEQYF. DNA of the CDR3: TGCGCCAGCAGCTCGCCGGCGGGAGGAGGTGCCTACGAGCAGTACTTC.

This clonotype came up a few times. The chain recombines TRBV7-9 with TRBJ2-5, with a possible D match to TRBD2 (6 bases). The CDR3 consists of 15 residues. Trimming left V 4 bases short and J 3 bases short, with 15 bases between. The germline gives CDR1 SEHNR, CDR2 FQNEAQ (reference sequence). This CDR3 reads CASSWDLALKETQYF. CDR3 coding DNA: TGTGCCAGCAGCTGGGACCTAGCGTTAAAAGAGACCCAGTACTTC.

This sequence joins TRBV25-1 and TRBJ2-1; D not certain. The length of the CDR3 is 13 residues. CDR1 MGHDK and CDR2 SYGVNS come from the germline V gene. V lost 1 base and J 8 bases, leaving 9 bases between the germline ends. The chain's CDR3 is CASSELFKHEQFF. The DNA of the CDR3 is TGTGCCAGCAGTGAATTGTTTAAGCATGAGCAGTTCTTC.

This clonotype has more than one count but fewer than ten. The chain couples TRBV7-2 to TRBJ2-1; 7 positions match TRBD2. Per the germline V gene, CDR1 is SGHTA and CDR2 is FQGNSA. The CDR3 sequence is 12 residues long. V gave up 5 bases and J gave up 7 bases; unmatched junction bases: 2. The CDR3: CASSGTINEQFF. The DNA of the CDR3 is TGTGCCAGCAGCGGGACTATTAATGAGCAGTTCTTC.

This clonotype was seen a few times. V is TRBV13 and J is TRBJ1-4; 7 bases agree with TRBD1. The CDR3 loop spans 14 amino acids. The V gene end was trimmed by 5 bases and the J gene end by 7 bases; junction bases not matched to a gene: 7. The germline V gene encodes CDR1 PRHDT and CDR2 FYEKMQ (reference sequence). CDR3: CASSPRDSLEKLFF. CDR3 in DNA: TGTGCCAGCAGCCCAAGGGACAGCCTTGAAAAACTGTTTTTT.

This clonotype was detected a few times. The chain combines TRBV15 with TRBJ1-1, with 9 bases that match TRBD1. The germline gives CDR1 LNHNV, CDR2 YYDKDF (reference sequence). V dropped 1 base and J dropped 0; count of bases not matched to a gene: 0. This CDR3 spans 15 amino acids. Here the CDR3 DNA reads TGTGCCACCAGCAGAGGGGACAGGGTGAACACTGAAGCTTTCTTT. It codes for CATSRGDRVNTEAFF. Using reference TRBV15 and TRBJ1-1 for the parts outside the CDR3, the full variable domain is DAMVIQNPRYQVTQFGKPVTLSCSQTLNHNVMYWYQQKSSQAPKLLFHYYDKDFNNEADTPDNFQSRRPNTSFCFLDIRSPGLGDTAMYLCATSRGDRVNTEAFFGQGTRLTVV.

The table lists this clonotype with a few counts. V is TRBV12-3 or TRBV12-4 and J is TRBJ2-1, with 7 nucleotides matching TRBD2. The ends lost 3 bases at V and 6 bases at J; junction bases unmatched: 8. This CDR3 region has 15 residues. The CDR3 DNA reads TGTGCCAGCAGTTTCAGCGGGAAAGCTGGCAATGAGCAGTTCTTC. This translates into CASSFSGKAGNEQFF.